These 23 T cell receptor beta chains came from one sample sequenced in a study of blood T cell repertoires in COVID-19. TCRdb keeps only in-frame clones here, not all; method: immunoSEQ multiplex PCR. The table has about 160,000 clones, 70% to 85% seen once; the top ten hold around a fifth. Sequenced sample: peripheral blood. These receptors came from a woman at least 80 years old with acute or convalescent COVID-19.

This sequence joins TRBV6-1 and TRBJ1-1; D call uncertain. Germline V CDR1 and CDR2: MNHNS, SASEGT. The V end was cut by 1 base, the J end by 4 bases, with 7 bases between. The CDR3 loop spans 13 amino acids. CDR3 coding DNA: TGTGCCAGCAGTGAAGTGGCGGGCACTGAAGCTTTCTTT. Translating gives CASSEVAGTEAFF.

J is TRBJ2-1 and V is TRBV5-1; TRBD1 matches 7 bases. The CDR3 spans 15 residues. V shed 2 bases, J shed 3 bases, and the junction held 5 bases outside the gene matches. Germline V gene sequence: CDR1 SGHRS, CDR2 YFSETQ. The CDR3 DNA follows: TGCGCCAGCAGCTTCGGGACAGCCGACTACAATGAGCAGTTCTTC. Its translation: CASSFGTADYNEQFF.

The V gene is TRBV3-1 (or the pseudogene TRBV3-2), the J gene TRBJ1-2; TRBD1 aligns across 7 bases. V lost 6 bases, J lost 3 bases, and 4 bases stayed unmatched. Germline V lookup: CDR1 LGHDT, CDR2 YNNKEL (reference sequence). This CDR3 has 13 residues. CDR3 protein: CASSRQGDYGYTF. The CDR3 DNA sequence: TGTGCCAGCAGTCGACAGGGAGACTATGGCTACACCTTC.

The chain is built from TRBV6-5 and TRBJ2-2; perhaps TRBD1 as D (5 bases). CDR1 and CDR2 (germline): MNHEY, SVGAGI. This CDR3 contains 15 residues. Trimming stripped 5 bases from V and 4 bases from J, with 14 bases between. The CDR3 sequence: CASSLQGMGTGELFF. The CDR3 nucleotides are TGTGCCAGCAGTCTGCAGGGCATGGGCACCGGGGAGCTGTTTTTT.

J is TRBJ2-1 and V is TRBV12-3 or TRBV12-4; 8 nucleotides match TRBD1. The V gene end was trimmed by 5 bases and the J gene end by 8 bases; junction bases not matched to a gene: 5. The length of the CDR3 is 13 residues. As DNA, the CDR3 is TGTGCCAGCAGTCGACAGGGGAAAGATGAGCAGTTCTTC. This gives the protein CASSRQGKDEQFF.

This clone was counted a single time. V gene TRBV6-1 combines with J gene TRBJ2-3; 10 nucleotides align to TRBD2. Per the germline V gene, CDR1 is MNHNS and CDR2 is SASEGT. The CDR3 totals 16 residues. V lost 1 base and J lost 3; bases outside the gene matches: 4. This CDR3 is CASSEEAGGGTDTQYF. For the CDR3, the DNA is TGTGCCAGCAGTGAAGAAGCGGGAGGGGGAACAGATACGCAGTATTTT.

This clone was seen only a few times. This rearrangement joins TRBV5-6 to TRBJ2-7, with 9 bases aligning to TRBD2. The germline V gene has CDR1 SGHDT and CDR2 YYEEEE. The trim removed 5 bases at V and 5 bases at J, leaving 17 bases unmatched. CDR3 size: 17 residues. The CDR3 DNA reads as TGTGCCAGCAGTTCCGGGACTAGCCTTTGGAGTTGGGACGAGCAGTACTTC. The encoded protein is CASSSGTSLWSWDEQYF.

The rearrangement uses TRBV12-5 and TRBJ2-7; 9 nucleotides agree with TRBD1. In germline, CDR1 is LGHNT, CDR2 FRNRAP. The junction had 9 bases not matched to a gene; V was cut back by 5 bases and J by 7 bases. There are 14 residues in the CDR3. CDR3 in DNA: TGTGCTAGTGGTCTCTGGGACAGGGACGGAGAGCAGTACTTC. Its translation is CASGLWDRDGEQYF. Based on the CDR3 plus reference TRBV12-5 and TRBJ2-7, the full variable domain is DARVTQTPRHKVTEMGQEVTMRCQPILGHNTVFWYRQTMMQGLELLAYFRNRAPLDDSGMPKDRFSAEMPDATLATLKIQPSEPRDSAVYFCASGLWDRDGEQYFGPGTRLTVT.

The chain recombines TRBV18 with TRBJ1-1; unclear D gene. CDR1 is KGHSH and CDR2 is LQKENI in the germline V gene. This CDR3 comprises 15 residues. Trimming took 2 bases from V and 1 from J, leaving 11 bases between them. The CDR3 loop reads CASSPSQATNTEAFF. The CDR3 DNA reads as TGTGCCAGCTCACCATCTCAGGCGACGAACACTGAAGCTTTCTTT.

In its sample, this clone was seen a few times. This chain joins TRBV13 and TRBJ2-5; 7 bases are a match to TRBD1. CDR3 length: 15 amino acids. Germline CDR1 and CDR2: PRHDT and FYEKMQ (reference sequence). Germline trimming cut 0 bases from V and 2 bases from J; bases unmatched to any gene: 3. The CDR3 nucleotides read TGTGCCAGCAGCTTAGGGCACAGGGGACAAGAGACCCAGTACTTC. As protein: CASSLGHRGQETQYF.

The CDR3 here is CASGLYSGQPQHF. The CDR3 region has the DNA TGTGCTAGTGGTTTGTATTCCGGTCAGCCCCAGCATTTT. This sequence joins TRBV12-5 and TRBJ1-5; D is ambiguous. The CDR3 is 13 amino acids. Germline assignment: CDR1 LGHNT and CDR2 FRNRAP. Between the trimmed V and J ends, which lost 2 bases and 6 bases, there was a span of 8 bases.

The chain joins TRBV18 to TRBJ2-1; 7 bases map to TRBD2. Germline CDR1 and CDR2: KGHSH and LQKENI. J gave up 2 bases and V 6 bases, and 4 bases lay outside the gene matches. The CDR3 is 14 amino acids. The DNA of the CDR3 is TGTGCCAGCTCTGGGGGGGAAGCCTACAATGAGCAGTTCTTC. It codes for CASSGGEAYNEQFF.

This rearrangement joins TRBV20-1 to TRBJ1-2; a weak D match, TRBD1 (6 bases). The CDR3 contains 10 residues. Germline CDR1 and CDR2: DFQATT and SNEGSKA (reference sequence). Trimming pared 6 bases from V and 7 bases from J, leaving 9 bases between. The CDR3 region is CSAQGSGYTF. For the CDR3, the DNA is TGCAGTGCCCAGGGGTCTGGCTACACCTTC.

This chain links TRBV7-9 with TRBJ1-2, with D uncertain. Germline V gene lookup returns CDR1 SEHNR and CDR2 FQNEAQ (reference sequence). The CDR3 sequence is 15 residues long. The V and J ends lost 2 bases and 7 bases respectively, with 17 bases between them. CDR3: CASSLIGRQLTGYTF. The CDR3 DNA reads as TGTGCCAGCAGCTTAATTGGGCGCCAGCTGACTGGCTACACCTTC.

The rearrangement joins TRBV3-1 (or the pseudogene TRBV3-2) to TRBJ1-3; TRBD1 matches 7 bases. CDR1 is LGHDT, CDR2 YNNKEL, per germline (reference sequence). Germline trimming cut 4 bases from V and 3 bases from J; bases unmatched to any gene: 12. This CDR3 spans 17 amino acids. DNA of the CDR3: TGTGCCAGCAGCCCATTCTACAGGGGTCCGGGTGGAAACACCATATATTTT. Translation gives CASSPFYRGPGGNTIYF.

This chain joins TRBV23-1 and TRBJ2-1; D is possibly TRBD1 (5 bases). TRBV23-1 is flagged as an ORF with uncertain function. CDR3 size: 14 residues. V lost 4 bases, J lost 6 bases, and 13 bases lay in between. The CDR3 coding sequence is TGCGCCAGCAGTCCCCAGGACAAGAGCAATGAGCAGTTCTTC. Its protein product is CASSPQDKSNEQFF.

DNA of the CDR3: TGTGCCAGCAGCCCCCGTAACAGGGCGAACGCGGGAAACACCATATATTTT. It codes for CASSPRNRANAGNTIYF. The V call is TRBV9, the J call TRBJ1-3, with TRBD1 as a possible D gene (6 bases). This CDR3 comprises 17 residues. Trimming cost V 4 bases and J 4 bases, with 21 bases left between them. Germline values: CDR1 SGDLS, CDR2 YYNGEE.

The chain recombines TRBV5-5 with TRBJ1-1, with D perhaps matching TRBD1 (5 bases). Germline values: CDR1 SGHKS, CDR2 YYEKEE (reference sequence). Trimming removed 4 bases from V and 1 base from J, with 14 bases in between. The CDR3 is 15 residues long. The CDR3 DNA is TGTGCCAGCAGCCCCCGGGGACTGACGAACACTGAAGCTTTCTTT. This translates into CASSPRGLTNTEAFF.

The V call is TRBV7-9, the J call TRBJ1-3, with 7 bases matching TRBD1. V dropped 5 bases and J dropped 4; count of bases not matched to a gene: 5. The CDR3 runs to 14 residues. Germline V gene lookup returns CDR1 SEHNR and CDR2 FQNEAQ (reference sequence). CDR3 protein: CASSSDREGNTIYF. CDR3 sequence (DNA): TGTGCCAGCAGCAGCGACAGGGAGGGAAACACCATATATTTT.

The chain has TRBV5-1 and TRBJ2-5, with TRBD2 as a possible D gene (7 bases). Germline CDR1 SGHRS, CDR2 YFSETQ. The CDR3 length is 15 residues. V shed 4 bases and J shed 6 bases, with 19 bases lying between them. The CDR3 DNA is TGCGCCAGCAGCACCGGGGGGACACTCACCCAGACCCAGTACTTC. This translates into CASSTGGTLTQTQYF.

The chain recombines TRBV25-1 with TRBJ1-4, with D hard to call. This CDR3 has 12 residues. Trimming left V 0 bases short and J 8 bases short, with 4 bases between. The germline V gene encodes CDR1 MGHDK and CDR2 SYGVNS. The DNA for the CDR3 is TGTGCCAGCAGTGAATATGGCGAAAAACTGTTTTTT. It yields the protein CASSEYGEKLFF. The whole variable domain, remainder taken from reference TRBV25-1 and TRBJ1-4, is EADIYQTPRYLVIGTGKKITLECSQTMGHDKMYWYQQDPGMELHLIHYSYGVNSTEKGDLSSESTVSRIRTEHFPLTLESARPSHTSQYLCASSEYGEKLFFGSGTQLSVL.

This chain uses TRBV9 with TRBJ2-7; possibly TRBD2 for D (6 bases). The CDR3 runs 14 residues. V shed 4 bases and J shed 2 bases, with 13 bases lying between them. Germline CDR1 SGDLS, CDR2 YYNGEE. The CDR3 loop is CASSTGLLPYEQYF. The DNA for the CDR3 is TGTGCCAGCAGCACGGGACTCCTACCCTACGAGCAGTACTTC.

Ten or more counts support this clone. In the same sample, other DNA sequences code for this CDR3. The genes are TRBV4-3 and TRBJ1-5; 7 bases align to TRBD1. Germline values: CDR1 LGHNA, CDR2 YSLEER. Trimming removed 3 bases from V and 0 bases from J; junction bases left unmatched: 2. The CDR3 contains 15 residues. The CDR3: CASSQDRFSNQPQHF. CDR3 bases: TGCGCCAGCAGCCAGGACAGGTTTAGCAATCAGCCCCAGCATTTT.